This T cell receptor beta chain comes out of a study of identical twins. V lost 1 base, J lost 4 bases, and 5 bases lay in between. The CDR3 is 13 amino acids. Per the germline V gene, CDR1 is MGHRA and CDR2 is YSYEKL. Broader study findings: Models underestimated out-of-frame TCR alpha sharing in monozygotic twins. Within twin pairs, the out-of-frame alpha sequences they shared showed excess low generation probability. Reduced insertions were recorded for abundant cord blood beta clonotypes, with no such pattern in memory repertoires.

TCRdb fed the 5' RACE reads into MiXCR, producing one record per CDR3 protein. The table lists some 240,000 distinct CDR3 sequences, about 8% of them singletons. This clonotype has a count of ten or more. Its antigen remains unknown. Healthy Caucasians provided all donations. The sample was also linked to a second study, of yellow fever vaccine responses in identical twins.

This receptor was obtained from a young woman in good health. Specimen: CD8+ T cells sorted from blood. The V gene is TRBV4-1, the J gene TRBJ1-5; no firm D call. For the CDR3, the DNA is TGCGCCAGCAGCCAAGCGGTTAATCAGCCCCAGCATTTT. This encodes CASSQAVNQPQHF.